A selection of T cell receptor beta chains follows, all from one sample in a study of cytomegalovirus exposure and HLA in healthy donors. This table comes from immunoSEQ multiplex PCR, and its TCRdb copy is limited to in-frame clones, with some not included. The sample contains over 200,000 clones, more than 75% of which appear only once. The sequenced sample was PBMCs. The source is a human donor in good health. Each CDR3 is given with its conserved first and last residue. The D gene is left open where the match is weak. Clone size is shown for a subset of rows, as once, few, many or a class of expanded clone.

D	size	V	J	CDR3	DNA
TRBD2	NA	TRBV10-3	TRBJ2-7	CAISELTSGFLKGSYEQYF	TGTGCCATCAGTGAATTGACTAGCGGGTTTCTCAAGGGTTCCTACGAGCAGTACTTC
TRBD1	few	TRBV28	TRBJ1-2	CASSFPGQGVVGGYTF	TGTGCCAGCAGTTTCCCCGGACAGGGGGTCGTGGGTGGCTACACCTTC
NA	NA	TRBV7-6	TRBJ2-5	CASSTSLQETQYF	TGTGCCAGCAGCACGAGCTTACAAGAGACCCAGTACTTC
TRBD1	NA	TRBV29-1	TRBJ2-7	CSFAPRGQGAEQYF	TGCAGCTTTGCGCCCCGGGGACAGGGTGCCGAGCAGTACTTC
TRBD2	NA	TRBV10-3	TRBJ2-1	CAISESLLAGGPSSYNEQFF	TGTGCCATCAGTGAGTCCCTACTAGCGGGAGGGCCCAGTTCCTACAATGAGCAGTTCTTC
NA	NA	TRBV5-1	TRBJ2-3	CASSLGQVADTQYF	TGCGCCAGCAGCTTGGGACAGGTGGCAGATACGCAGTATTTT
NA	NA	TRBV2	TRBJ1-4	CASSGVEVTEKLFF	TGTGCCAGCAGTGGGGTCGAGGTGACTGAAAAACTGTTTTTT
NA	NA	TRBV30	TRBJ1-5	CAWSESSYEPQHF	TGTGCCTGGAGTGAATCCAGTTATGAGCCCCAGCATTTT
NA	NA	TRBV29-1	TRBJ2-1	CSVHLASEQFF	TGCAGCGTCCATCTAGCGAGTGAGCAGTTCTTC
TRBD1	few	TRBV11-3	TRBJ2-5	CASSLGWTGGSETQYF	TGTGCCAGCAGCTTAGGGTGGACAGGGGGCAGCGAGACCCAGTACTTC
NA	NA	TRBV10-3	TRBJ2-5	CAAGEWETQYF	TGTGCGGCTGGGGAGTGGGAGACCCAGTACTTC
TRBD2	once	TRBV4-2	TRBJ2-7	CASSQGLAEAYEQYF	TGTGCCAGCAGCCAAGGACTAGCGGAAGCCTACGAGCAGTACTTC
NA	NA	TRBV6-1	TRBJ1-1	CASSDGGALNTEAFF	TGTGCCAGCAGTGATGGGGGCGCCCTGAACACTGAAGCTTTCTTT
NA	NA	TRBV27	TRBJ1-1	CASSRWGGGRTEAFF	TGTGCCAGCAGTCGATGGGGGGGAGGTAGGACTGAAGCTTTCTTT
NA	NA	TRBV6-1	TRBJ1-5	CASKITQDQPQHF	TGTGCCAGCAAAATCACACAGGATCAGCCCCAGCATTTT
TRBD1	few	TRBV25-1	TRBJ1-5	CASSKGAGNQPQHF	TGTGCCAGCAGTAAGGGGGCGGGCAATCAGCCCCAGCATTTT
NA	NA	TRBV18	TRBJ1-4	CASSPRQINEKLFF	TGTGCCAGCTCACCACGGCAGATTAATGAAAAACTGTTTTTT
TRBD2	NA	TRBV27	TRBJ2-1	CASSLNSGFNEQFF	TGTGCCAGCAGTTTAAATAGCGGGTTCAATGAGCAGTTCTTC
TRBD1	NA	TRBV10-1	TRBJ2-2	CANSDVHNTGGNTGELFF	TGCGCCAACTCGGATGTACATAATACAGGGGGAAACACCGGGGAGCTGTTTTTT
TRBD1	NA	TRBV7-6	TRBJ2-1	CASSLGLGGGQGAYDEQFF	TGTGCCAGCAGCTTAGGACTCGGAGGGGGACAGGGGGCTTACGATGAGCAGTTCTTC
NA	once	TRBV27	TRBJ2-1	CASSFSYSSYNEQFF	TGTGCCAGCAGTTTCTCGTACAGCTCCTACAATGAGCAGTTCTTC
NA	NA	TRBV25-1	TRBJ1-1	CASSDRGGEAFF	TGTGCCAGCAGTGACAGGGGTGGTGAAGCTTTCTTT
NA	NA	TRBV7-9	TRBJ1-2	CASSLKQLNIGYTF	TGTGCCAGCAGCTTAAAACAGCTTAATATCGGCTACACCTTC
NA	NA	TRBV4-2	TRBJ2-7	CASSQDFASRGWEQYF	TGTGCCAGCAGCCAAGATTTCGCTAGTCGGGGGTGGGAGCAGTACTTC
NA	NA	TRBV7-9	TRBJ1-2	CASSWGGGYTF	TGTGCCAGCAGCTGGGGCGGAGGCTACACCTTC
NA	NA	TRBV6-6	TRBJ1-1	CASSYTENTEAFF	TGTGCCAGCAGTTACACAGAGAACACTGAAGCTTTCTTT
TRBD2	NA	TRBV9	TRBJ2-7	CASSAGEGLSYEQYF	TGTGCCAGCAGCGCGGGGGAGGGTCTCTCCTACGAGCAGTACTTC
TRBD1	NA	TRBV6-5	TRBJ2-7	CASRRTGAPSYEQYF	TGTGCCAGCAGGCGGACAGGGGCCCCCTCCTACGAGCAGTACTTC
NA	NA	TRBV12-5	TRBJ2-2	CASGFDTGELFF	TGTGCTAGTGGTTTCGACACCGGGGAGCTGTTTTTT
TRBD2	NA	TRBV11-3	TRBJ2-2	CASSPIAPGLGFNTGELFF	TGTGCCAGCAGCCCTATAGCGCCGGGACTAGGGTTTAACACCGGGGAGCTGTTTTTT
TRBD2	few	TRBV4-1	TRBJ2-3	CASSRGLAGSDTQYF	TGCGCCAGCAGCCGGGGACTAGCGGGATCAGATACGCAGTATTTT
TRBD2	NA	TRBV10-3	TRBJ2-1	CAIRTGTSGPNEQFF	TGTGCCATCAGGACCGGGACTAGCGGGCCTAATGAGCAGTTCTTC
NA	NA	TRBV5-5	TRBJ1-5	CASSFGQGGNPQHF	TGTGCCAGCAGCTTTGGTCAGGGTGGTAACCCCCAGCATTTT
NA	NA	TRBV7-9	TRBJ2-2	CASSFEGQSGELFF	TGTGCCAGCAGCTTTGAAGGACAAAGCGGGGAGCTGTTTTTT
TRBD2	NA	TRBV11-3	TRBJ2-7	CASQRTSGSYEQYF	TGTGCCAGCCAAAGGACTAGCGGGAGCTACGAGCAGTACTTC
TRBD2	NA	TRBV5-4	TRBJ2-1	CASSLWTSGKNNEQFF	TGTGCCAGCAGCTTGTGGACTAGCGGGAAAAACAATGAGCAGTTCTTC
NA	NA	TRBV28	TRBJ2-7	CASSLQQGLGEQYF	TGTGCCAGCAGTTTACAACAGGGTCTGGGTGAGCAGTACTTC
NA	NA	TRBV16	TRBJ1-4	CASSQYSGEKLFF	TGTGCCAGCAGCCAATATTCGGGGGAAAAACTGTTTTTT
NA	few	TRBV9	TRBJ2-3	CASSVDLLTDTQYF	TGTGCCAGCAGCGTAGATTTGTTAACAGATACGCAGTATTTT
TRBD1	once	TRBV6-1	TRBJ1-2	CASNIEQGGNYGYTF	TGTGCCAGCAACATAGAACAGGGGGGTAACTATGGCTACACCTTC